This is a list of T cell receptor beta chains from one sample in a study of response to subunit inactivated influenza vaccine. TCRdb re-derived calls from the RT-PCR reads in MiXCR, one entry per CDR3 protein. The repertoire has 700,000 to 800,000 distinct CDR3 sequences, 15% to 20% of them found once; the top ten carry roughly a tenth. Here the sequenced sample was PBMCs from blood, taken 5 to 6 days after vaccination. Every receptor here comes from a man aged 50 or older who received an inactivated influenza vaccine. The CDR3 runs from the conserved cysteine through the conserved F or W. Fields, in order: V gene, J gene, D gene, clone size, CDR3 protein, CDR3 DNA. D genes are given only for firm matches. The size entry is marked missing in some rows and otherwise reads once, few, many or a size class.

TRBV5-6	TRBJ1-1	TRBD1	many	CASSFNRGTEAFF	TGTGCCAGCAGCTTCAACAGGGGCACTGAAGCTTTCTTT
TRBV10-1	TRBJ2-5	.	.	CASSESTGQETQYF	TGCGCCAGCAGTGAGTCTACAGGCCAAGAGACCCAGTACTTC
TRBV20-1	TRBJ2-7	TRBD2	few	CSAIAGAYEQYF	TGCAGTGCTATAGCGGGAGCCTACGAGCAGTACTTC
TRBV7-6	TRBJ2-5	.	few	CASSLEGRLQETQYF	TGTGCCAGCAGCTTAGAAGGCAGACTCCAAGAGACCCAGTACTTC
TRBV6-5	TRBJ1-1	.	.	CASSYSPVPIAEAFF	TGTGCCAGCAGTTACTCACCGGTCCCTATTGCTGAAGCTTTCTTT
TRBV20-1	TRBJ1-5	TRBD1	.	CSARETGFNQPQHF	TGCAGTGCTAGAGAGACAGGGTTCAATCAGCCCCAGCATTTT
TRBV7-8	TRBJ2-2	TRBD2	many	CASSSGLAGVTGELFF	TGTGCCAGCAGCTCGGGACTAGCGGGAGTTACCGGGGAGCTGTTTTTT
TRBV18	TRBJ2-5	TRBD2	once	CASSPGLAGGRLQETQYF	TGTGCCAGCTCACCCGGACTAGCGGGGGGCCGTCTCCAAGAGACCCAGTACTTC
TRBV12-3/TRBV12-4	TRBJ2-5	.	many	CASSFVRSGGETQYF	TGTGCCAGCAGTTTTGTGCGGAGTGGGGGAGAGACCCAGTACTTC
TRBV15	TRBJ2-3	TRBD2	.	CATGLAETDTQYF	TGTGCCACCGGACTAGCGGAAACAGATACGCAGTATTTT
TRBV29-1	TRBJ2-7	.	few	CSVEETTSLAQYF	TGCAGCGTTGAAGAAACAACCTCATTGGCGCAGTACTTC
TRBV9	TRBJ2-7	.	many	CASSVSKATVAYEQYF	TGTGCCAGCAGCGTATCAAAGGCGACAGTTGCCTACGAGCAGTACTTC
TRBV5-5	TRBJ1-6	TRBD1	.	CASSARQGRSPLHF	TGTGCCAGCAGCGCAAGACAGGGACGGTCACCCCTCCACTTT
TRBV6-2/TRBV6-3	TRBJ2-5	TRBD1	.	CAAVGTAEETQYF	TGTGCCGCCGTCGGGACAGCGGAAGAGACCCAGTACTTC
TRBV12-3/TRBV12-4	TRBJ2-7	.	.	CASTPDSNFYEQYF	TGTGCCAGCACCCCGGACAGTAACTTCTACGAGCAGTACTTC
TRBV21-1	TRBJ2-1	.	.	CASSEITPGEVYNEQFF	TGTGCCAGCAGCGAGATTACTCCAGGGGAGGTCTACAATGAGCAGTTCTTC
TRBV11-2	TRBJ1-6	.	few	CASSLEKSGSRYNSPLHF	TGTGCCAGCAGCTTAGAGAAAAGTGGGTCTCGGTATAATTCACCCCTCCACTTT
TRBV9	TRBJ2-7	TRBD1	few	CASSVAPGTVYEQYF	TGTGCCAGCAGCGTAGCTCCCGGGACAGTCTACGAGCAGTACTTC
TRBV3-1	TRBJ2-7	TRBD2	.	CASSWTSGSTYEQYF	TGTGCCAGCAGCTGGACTAGCGGGAGTACCTACGAGCAGTACTTC
TRBV9	TRBJ2-1	TRBD2	few	CASSVFAGTSGDNEQFF	TGTGCCAGCAGCGTTTTCGCCGGGACTAGCGGTGACAATGAGCAGTTCTTC
TRBV2	TRBJ2-1	TRBD2	.	CASPKVGRDEQFF	TGTGCCAGCCCCAAGGTGGGGAGGGATGAGCAGTTCTTC
TRBV5-1	TRBJ2-2	.	many	CASSLGQGYTGELFF	TGCGCCAGCAGCTTGGGTCAGGGGTACACCGGGGAGCTGTTTTTT
TRBV6-5	TRBJ1-4	TRBD1	many	CASSLTGGSGEKLFF	TGTGCCAGCAGTTTAACAGGGGGCAGCGGTGAAAAACTGTTTTTT
TRBV12-5	TRBJ2-1	.	.	CASGLVGGSYNEQFF	TGTGCTAGTGGTTTGGTCGGGGGCTCCTACAATGAGCAGTTCTTC
TRBV7-2	TRBJ2-7	.	few	CASSQSMSYEQYF	TGTGCCAGCAGCCAATCAATGTCCTACGAGCAGTACTTC
TRBV7-9	TRBJ2-3	.	many	CASSPDRAIGEADTQYF	TGTGCCAGCAGCCCGGACCGTGCAATAGGGGAGGCAGATACGCAGTATTTT
TRBV20-1	TRBJ1-2	TRBD1	few	CSAEDRTNYGYTF	TGCAGTGCTGAGGACAGGACTAACTATGGCTACACCTTC
TRBV11-1	TRBJ2-1	TRBD2	.	CASSPRTSGGPSYNEQFF	TGTGCCAGCAGCCCCAGGACTAGCGGGGGGCCCTCCTACAATGAGCAGTTCTTC
TRBV3-1	TRBJ1-5	.	few	CASSQWTDQPQHF	TGTGCCAGCAGCCAGTGGACAGATCAGCCCCAGCATTTT
TRBV6-1	TRBJ1-1	.	many	CASSEIIVSELNTEAFF	TGTGCCAGCAGTGAAATTATAGTGTCGGAATTGAACACTGAAGCTTTCTTT
TRBV7-2	TRBJ2-7	TRBD1	few	CASSLVDRGPYEQYF	TGTGCCAGCAGCCTCGTAGACAGGGGGCCCTACGAGCAGTACTTC
TRBV20-1	TRBJ2-2	.	.	CSARDPLGRYTGELFF	TGCAGTGCTAGAGATCCGTTGGGGAGGTACACCGGGGAGCTGTTTTTT
TRBV7-2	TRBJ2-5	TRBD1	many	CASSHGQEETQYF	TGTGCCAGCAGCCATGGACAGGAAGAGACCCAGTACTTC
TRBV10-3	TRBJ2-3	TRBD1	.	CAISRTGTATDTQYF	TGTGCCATCAGTAGGACCGGGACAGCCACAGATACGCAGTATTTT
TRBV7-2	TRBJ2-6	.	many	CASSLAALAGLLSGANVLTF	TGTGCCAGCAGCTTAGCAGCGTTGGCAGGACTCCTCTCTGGGGCCAACGTCCTGACTTTC
TRBV10-1	TRBJ2-5	.	.	CASSATRQETQYF	TGCGCCAGCAGCGCTACAAGGCAAGAGACCCAGTACTTC
TRBV20-1	TRBJ2-7	TRBD1	.	CSAPAPDRSREQYF	TGCAGTGCTCCAGCGCCGGACAGGTCCCGCGAGCAGTACTTC
TRBV4-2	TRBJ2-4	.	few	CASSQEAGVKNIQYF	TGTGCCAGCAGCCAAGAGGCAGGGGTTAAAAACATTCAGTACTTC
TRBV7-9	TRBJ2-3	TRBD2	few	CASSSGTSGPTDTQYF	TGTGCCAGCAGTTCTGGGACTAGCGGGCCTACAGATACGCAGTATTTT
TRBV7-2	TRBJ2-3	.	.	CASIRGPAIGDTQYF	TGTGCCAGCATCCGGGGGCCGGCAATCGGTGATACGCAGTATTTT
TRBV3-1	TRBJ2-3	TRBD2	.	CASSQSRGRRTDTQYF	TGTGCCAGCAGCCAGTCGCGGGGGAGACGCACAGATACGCAGTATTTT
TRBV29-1	TRBJ2-5	TRBD2	few	CSVQAGGETQYF	TGCAGCGTCCAAGCGGGGGGTGAGACCCAGTACTTC
TRBV20-1	TRBJ2-5	TRBD1	.	CSARTWGQGEETQYF	TGCAGTGCTCGGACTTGGGGACAGGGCGAAGAGACCCAGTACTTC
TRBV5-1	TRBJ2-7	TRBD1	.	CASATVLDRGFGNEQYF	TGCGCCAGCGCGACGGTCCTGGACAGGGGATTCGGAAACGAGCAGTACTTC
TRBV7-9	TRBJ1-1	.	.	CASSSLGGTFTEAFF	TGTGCCAGCAGCTCCCTAGGGGGTACGTTCACTGAAGCTTTCTTT
TRBV12-3/TRBV12-4	TRBJ1-2	TRBD1	few	CASRRTGEGYGYTF	TGTGCCAGCAGGAGAACAGGGGAGGGGTATGGCTACACCTTC
TRBV15	TRBJ2-7	.	few	CATSRDTAVYEQYF	TGTGCCACCAGCAGAGATACAGCAGTCTACGAGCAGTACTTC